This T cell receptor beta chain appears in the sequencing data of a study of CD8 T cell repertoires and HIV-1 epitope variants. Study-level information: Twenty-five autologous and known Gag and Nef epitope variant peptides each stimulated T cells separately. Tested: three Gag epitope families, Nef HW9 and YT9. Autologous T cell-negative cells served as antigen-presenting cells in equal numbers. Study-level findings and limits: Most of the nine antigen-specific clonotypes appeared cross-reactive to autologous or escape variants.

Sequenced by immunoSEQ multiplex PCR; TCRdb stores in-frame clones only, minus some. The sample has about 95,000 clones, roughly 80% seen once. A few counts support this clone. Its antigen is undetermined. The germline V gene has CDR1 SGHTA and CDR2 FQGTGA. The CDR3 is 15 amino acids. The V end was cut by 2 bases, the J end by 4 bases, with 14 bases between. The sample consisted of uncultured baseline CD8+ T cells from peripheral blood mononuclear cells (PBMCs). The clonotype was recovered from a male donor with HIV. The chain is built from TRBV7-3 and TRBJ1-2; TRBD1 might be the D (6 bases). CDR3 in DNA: TGTGCCAGCAGCTTAGGGCAGGGGCTTACCTATGGCTACACCTTC. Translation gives CASSLGQGLTYGYTF.